Reported below is one TCR beta chain. The antigen remains unidentified. This entry comes from a study of OX40 agonist ivuxolimab in advanced cancers. Study information: The study gave patients intravenous ivuxolimab at 0.01 to 10 mg/kg every 2 weeks. Among those treated, three patients had partial responses, one with hepatocellular carcinoma and two with cutaneous melanoma. Study-wide points: Expanded peripheral T-cell antigen specificity went undetermined.

The assay was immunoSEQ multiplex PCR, and TCRdb's table has in-frame clones only and misses some. The sample shows over 25,000 clones, approximately 81% of them seen only once. With 5 bases clipped from V and 2 bases from J, the junction kept 6 bases outside the gene matches. Germline CDR1 LNHNV, CDR2 YYDKDF (reference sequence). This CDR3 has 14 residues. The sample was CD4+ or CD8+ T cells sorted from blood, taken in a trial of the OX40 agonist ivuxolimab. The rearrangement links TRBV15 to TRBJ2-7, with 7 bases identical to TRBD1. This clonotype originated in an adult with an advanced solid tumor such as melanoma, head and neck, liver or kidney cancer. The CDR3 DNA reads as TGTGCCACCAGCCGGACAGGCTCAACCTACGAGCAGTACTTC. Translated: CATSRTGSTYEQYF.